The present T cell receptor beta chain was sequenced within a study of identical twins. MiXCR, applied by TCRdb to the 5' RACE reads, yields one record per CDR3 protein. The data show under 300,000 distinct CDR3 sequences, with around an eighth seen just once and approximately 8.2% held by the top ten. Germline CDR1 and CDR2: MNHEY and SVGEGT. V was pared by 2 bases and J by 4 bases, with 15 bases of the junction left unmatched. The CDR3 length is 18 residues. The source is a woman aged 18 to 35 in good health. Input material: memory (CD45RO+) T cells sorted from blood. The rearrangement joins TRBV6-2 or TRBV6-3 to TRBJ1-1, with 8 bases aligning to TRBD1. For the CDR3, the DNA is TGTGCCAGCAGTTACAGATACAGGGGGGAATCTCTCCTCACTGAAGCTTTCTTT. Protein: CASSYRYRGESLLTEAFF.